This T cell receptor beta chain derives from a study of shared clonotypes between healthy human individuals. Genomic DNA belonging to each subset was distributed in equal measure over several immunoSEQ plates. Some clones are missing from TCRdb's copy, which holds only in-frame ones; the method was immunoSEQ multiplex PCR. The data hold about 120,000 clones, with approximately 70% observed a single time. With 1 base removed from V and 2 bases from J, the gap between germline ends came to 9 bases. Per the germline V gene, CDR1 is SEHNR and CDR2 is FQNEAQ (reference sequence). The CDR3 contains 14 residues.

What was sequenced was memory CD8+ T cells sorted from blood. Specified subset: CD45RO+ cells pooled with CCR7-negative TemRA cells. The source of this sequence is a woman in her twenties or thirties in good health. The gene calls are TRBV7-9 and TRBJ2-7, with a tentative D call TRBD1 (5 bases). DNA of the CDR3: TGTGCCAGCAGCTTAGGCAGGGCCCCCTACGAGCAGTACTTC. It yields the protein CASSLGRAPYEQYF.